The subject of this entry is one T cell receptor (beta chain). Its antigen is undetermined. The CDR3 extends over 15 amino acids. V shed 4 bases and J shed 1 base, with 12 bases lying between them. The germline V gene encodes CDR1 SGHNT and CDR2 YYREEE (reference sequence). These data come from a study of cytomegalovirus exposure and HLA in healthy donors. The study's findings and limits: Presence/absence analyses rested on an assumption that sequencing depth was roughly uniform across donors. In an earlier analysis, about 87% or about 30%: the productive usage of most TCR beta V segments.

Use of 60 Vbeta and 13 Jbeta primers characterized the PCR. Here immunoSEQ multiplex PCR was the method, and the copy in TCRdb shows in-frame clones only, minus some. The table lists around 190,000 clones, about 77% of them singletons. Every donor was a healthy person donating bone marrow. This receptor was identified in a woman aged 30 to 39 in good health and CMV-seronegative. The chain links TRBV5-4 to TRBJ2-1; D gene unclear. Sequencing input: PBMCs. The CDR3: CASSTRRISYNEQFF. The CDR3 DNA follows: TGTGCCAGCAGCACAAGGCGGATATCCTACAATGAGCAGTTCTTC. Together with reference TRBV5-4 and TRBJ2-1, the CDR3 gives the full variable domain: ETGVTQSPTHLIKTRGQQVTLRCSSQSGHNTVSWYQQALGQGPQFIFQYYREEENGRGNFPPRFSGLQFPNYSSELNVNALELDDSALYLCASSTRRISYNEQFFGPGTRLTVL.